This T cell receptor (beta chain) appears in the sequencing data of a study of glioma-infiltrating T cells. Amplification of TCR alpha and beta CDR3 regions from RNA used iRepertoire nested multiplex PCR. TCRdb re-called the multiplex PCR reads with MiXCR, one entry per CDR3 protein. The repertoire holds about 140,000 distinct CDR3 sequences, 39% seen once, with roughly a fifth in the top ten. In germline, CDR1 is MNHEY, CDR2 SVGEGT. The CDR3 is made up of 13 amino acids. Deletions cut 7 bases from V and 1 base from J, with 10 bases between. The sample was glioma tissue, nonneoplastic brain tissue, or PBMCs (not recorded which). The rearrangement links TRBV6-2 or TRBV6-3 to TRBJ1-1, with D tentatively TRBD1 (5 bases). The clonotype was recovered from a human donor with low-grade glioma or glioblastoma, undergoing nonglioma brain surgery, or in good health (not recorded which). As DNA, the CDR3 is TGTGCCAGCAATGACAGCTCGAACACTGAAGCTTTCTTT. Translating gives CASNDSSNTEAFF.